This T cell receptor beta chain was profiled in a study of human T cells and chemical hapten exposure. The study, taken as a whole, reports: Having alopecia, the donors may differ immunologically from healthy people. DPC sensitization did not alter TCRs above 1 in 1000 frequency.

There are a few counts of this clonotype. The antigen is unknown. Trimming cost V 6 bases and J 4 bases, with 13 bases left between them. The germline CDR1 and CDR2 sequences are SNHLY and FYNNEI. The CDR3 contains 14 residues. The study's library attached unique molecular identifiers to single cDNA molecules. TCRdb called the RACE reads again in MiXCR, with one record for every CDR3 protein. The sample includes approximately 80,000 distinct CDR3 sequences, around a tenth of them seen just once. The time point: patch test 1, 2 weeks after DPC sensitization. Treatment: therapeutic diphenylcyclopropenone sensitization with weekly scalp DPC.

This clonotype was sampled from a woman aged 50 to 60 with alopecia areata. Some clones in this sample may be carry-over from other donors' samples. The sample consisted of whole blood, taken in connection with sensitization to the hapten diphenylcyclopropenone (DPC). J is TRBJ2-4 and V is TRBV2; D might be TRBD1 (6 bases). The CDR3 sequence: CASRKGTLKNIQYF. CDR3 nucleotides: TGTGCCAGCAGAAAGGGGACACTAAAAAACATTCAGTACTTC.